This paragraph reports one T cell receptor beta chain. The antigen remains unidentified. The sample originates from a study of T cells in Graves' hyperthyroidism and ophthalmopathy. Study-wide findings and caveats: Expanded thyroid clonotypes (above 0.001) were mostly also found in blood. Stable hyperthyroidism and ophthalmopathy were separated using 13 V-J signatures.

The CDR3 covers 16 residues. CDR1 is DFQATT and CDR2 is SNEGSKA in the germline V gene (reference sequence). Trimming pared 0 bases from V and 2 bases from J, leaving 14 bases between. Amplification targeted TCR beta CDR3 regions from RNA transcripts. HTBI primers were used for first-round RT-PCR of the TCR CDR3. MiXCR, applied by TCRdb to the multiplex PCR reads, yields one record per CDR3 protein. Of nearly 600,000 distinct CDR3 sequences listed, approximately 15% were seen once; the top ten hold roughly 7%. The TCR comes from a young woman with Graves' ophthalmopathy. This chain uses TRBV20-1 with TRBJ2-1; D might be TRBD1 or TRBD2, each matching 5 bases. The source material was blood. CDR3 DNA sequence: TGCAGTGCTAGAGATTTTGTCGGGGCTGCCTACAATGAGCAGTTCTTC. It is translated as CSARDFVGAAYNEQFF.